There are many counts of the clone carrying this T cell receptor beta chain. Its target is not known. The sample originates from a study of T cells after yellow fever vaccination. In the study overall: SMART-Seq v4 Ultra Low Input handled preparation of low-cell-number fractions. Study results and limitations: Most primary-vaccination clones reappeared after the booster (approximately 95% CD4, 88% CD8). In FACS-sorted repertoires, abundant clonotypes from the bulk population could appear as contaminants.

There are 15 residues in the CDR3. CDR1 and CDR2 from the germline V gene are MNHEY and SMNVEV (reference sequence). V lost 2 bases, J lost 5 bases, and 6 bases stayed unmatched. Template switching by 5'RACE produced TCR cDNA, adding a universal primer site and UMIs. MiXCR was run by TCRdb on the 5' RACE reads, yielding one entry per CDR3 protein. The sample shows fewer than 500,000 distinct CDR3 sequences, 18% of them seen only once. V gene TRBV27 combines with J gene TRBJ2-7; 10 bases are shared with TRBD2. This sequence originates from a man in his late teens or twenties who received the YFV17D yellow fever vaccine. Material: PBMCs, obtained before the yellow fever booster vaccination. The DNA for the CDR3 is TGTGCCAGCAGTTTAGGTGGCCTAGCGGGGGACGAGCAGTACTTC. Encoded protein: CASSLGGLAGDEQYF.